The clone carrying this TCR beta chain appeared a single time. Individuals in the exposed group had encountered a COVID-19 case within 2 weeks preceding study entry. Under the authors' procedure: Reference gene primer amplification gave nucleated cell count estimates. Method: immunoSEQ multiplex PCR; TCRdb's copy keeps in-frame clones and lacks some. The DNA was the basis for D and trimming; V, J and clone size are from that table. Here the sample spans hundreds of thousands of clones, approximately 90% being singletons. V lost 4 bases to trimming and J lost 1 base, with 10 bases between them. The CDR3 has 14 amino acids. Germline loops: CDR1 SEHNR, CDR2 FQNEAQ (reference sequence). This entry comes from a study of blood T cell repertoires in COVID-19.

The chain couples TRBV7-9 to TRBJ1-1, with D tentatively TRBD1 (6 bases). The sequencing sample was made of PBMCs or T cells enriched from blood (not recorded which). The TCR sequence derives from a man between 45 and 60 years old who had been exposed to COVID-19. CDR3 amino acids: CASSYSGQNTEAFF. The CDR3 DNA sequence: TGTGCCAGCAGCTACTCGGGACAGAACACTGAAGCTTTCTTT.